This T cell receptor beta chain stems from a study of blood T cell repertoires in COVID-19. Study details: The United States, Italy and Spain supplied acute and convalescent COVID-19 samples. From T cells, B-cell-depleted T cells, or PBMCs came the material, which was cDNA or gDNA.

Methods used by the authors: Amplifying reference gene primers gave estimates of nucleated cell counts. Generated by immunoSEQ multiplex PCR, the TCRdb table keeps only in-frame clones and is missing some. V and J calls and clone size are given by that table; D and trimming were obtained from the DNA. The sample has tens of thousands of clones; around 90% are singletons. The germline V gene encodes CDR1 LNHNV and CDR2 YYDKDF (reference sequence). The CDR3 runs to 16 residues. Trimming cost V 0 bases and J 6 bases, with 18 bases left between them. The chain is built from TRBV15 and TRBJ2-7; the D gene is possibly TRBD2 (6 bases). This TCR was recovered from a man in his 70s with active COVID-19. Sequencing was done on a sample of peripheral blood. The CDR3 sequence is CATSRDRSGLGGEQYF. The CDR3 coding sequence is TGTGCCACCAGCAGAGATAGGTCGGGACTCGGGGGCGAGCAGTACTTC.